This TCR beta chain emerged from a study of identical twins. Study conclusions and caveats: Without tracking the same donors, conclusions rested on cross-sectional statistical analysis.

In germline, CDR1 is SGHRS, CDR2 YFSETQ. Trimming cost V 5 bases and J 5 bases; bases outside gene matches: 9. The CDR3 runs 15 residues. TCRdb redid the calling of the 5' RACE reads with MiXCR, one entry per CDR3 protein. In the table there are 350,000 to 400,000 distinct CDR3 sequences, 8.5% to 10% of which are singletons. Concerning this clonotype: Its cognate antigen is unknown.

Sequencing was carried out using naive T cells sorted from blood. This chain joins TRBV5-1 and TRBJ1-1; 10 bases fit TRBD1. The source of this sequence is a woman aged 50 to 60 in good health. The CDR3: CASRPFGQGGTEAFF. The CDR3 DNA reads TGCGCCAGCAGGCCCTTCGGACAGGGGGGAACTGAAGCTTTCTTT. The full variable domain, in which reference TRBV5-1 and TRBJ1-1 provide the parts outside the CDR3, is KAGVTQTPRYLIKTRGQQVTLSCSPISGHRSVSWYQQTPGQGLQFLFEYFSETQRNKGNFPGRFSGRQFSNSRSEMNVSTLELGDSALYLCASRPFGQGGTEAFFGQGTRLTVV.